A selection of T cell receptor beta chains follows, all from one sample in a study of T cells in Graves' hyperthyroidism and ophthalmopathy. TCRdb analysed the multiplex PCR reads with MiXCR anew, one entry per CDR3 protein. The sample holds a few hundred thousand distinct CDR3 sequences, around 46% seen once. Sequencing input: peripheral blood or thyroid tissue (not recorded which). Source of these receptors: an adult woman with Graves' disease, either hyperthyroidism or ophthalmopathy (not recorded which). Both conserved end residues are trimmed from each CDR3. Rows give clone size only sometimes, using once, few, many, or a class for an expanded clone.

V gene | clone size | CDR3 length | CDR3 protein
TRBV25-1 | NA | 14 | ASSLGWSGAPYEQY
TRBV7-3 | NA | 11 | ASSKAGRQTQY
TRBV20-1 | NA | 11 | SAGRDRGSPLH
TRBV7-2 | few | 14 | ASSLSSGAGSNVLT
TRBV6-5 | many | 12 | ASSYSIRNEKLF
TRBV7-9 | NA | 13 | ASSSLGAVNTEAF
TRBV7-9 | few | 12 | ASSLPATNYGYT
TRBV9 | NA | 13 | AGSVSGDGSYEQY
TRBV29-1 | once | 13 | SVEGRGASGNTIY
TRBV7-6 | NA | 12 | ASSLTWGVTEAF
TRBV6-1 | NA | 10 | ARQDRNQPQH
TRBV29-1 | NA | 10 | SDGQGGNTIY
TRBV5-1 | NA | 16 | ASSFTVGSQGGADTQY
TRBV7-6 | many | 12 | ASSLGTDSFEAF
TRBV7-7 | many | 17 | ASSFSALAGDPGTGELF
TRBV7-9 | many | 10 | ASSNWGETQY
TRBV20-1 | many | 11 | SARQGGNQPQH
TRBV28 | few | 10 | ASGRIGEKLF
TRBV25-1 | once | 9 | ASTNTDTQY
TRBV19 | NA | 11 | ASSDWTVYEQF
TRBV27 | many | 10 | ASSFTGVEQY
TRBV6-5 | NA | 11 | ASSPLLGEKLF
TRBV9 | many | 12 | ASSVAASYQPQH
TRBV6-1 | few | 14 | ASSEWSSGSWGEQY
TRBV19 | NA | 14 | ASSNYRGANTGELF
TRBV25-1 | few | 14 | ASSEGLAGAQETQY
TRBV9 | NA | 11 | ASSVRGDTEAF
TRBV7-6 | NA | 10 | ASSLEVWEQY
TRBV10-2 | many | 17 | ASSEGGVGQGLTPYEQY
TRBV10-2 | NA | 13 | ATTPPGTGEETQY
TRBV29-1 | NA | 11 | SVEEQSLDTQY
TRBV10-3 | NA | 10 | AISGFEDTQY
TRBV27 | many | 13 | ASSFRDGRNTEAF
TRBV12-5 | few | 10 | ASGTVGGELF
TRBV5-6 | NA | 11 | ASSGVGGSEAF
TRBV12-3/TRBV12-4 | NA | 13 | ASSLEAGRREKLF
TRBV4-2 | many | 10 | ASSQGPETQY
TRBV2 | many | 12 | ASSVISNTGELF
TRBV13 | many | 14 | ASSLGGGWSSTEAF
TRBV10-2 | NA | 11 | ASSGLGVAEAF
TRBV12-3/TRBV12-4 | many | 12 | ASSFAGGFKTQY
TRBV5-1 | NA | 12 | ASSLYRVAYEQY
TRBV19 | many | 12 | ASSRDGGNTEAF
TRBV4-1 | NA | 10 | ASSQRGQGAF
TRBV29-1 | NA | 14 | SVAGGKQALQETQY
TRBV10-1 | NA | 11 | ASHQGRNGELF
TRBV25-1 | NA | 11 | ATSTGSLYEQY
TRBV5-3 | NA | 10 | ASTPSRGALF
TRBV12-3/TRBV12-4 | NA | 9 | ASSEPVGYT
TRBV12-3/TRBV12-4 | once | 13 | ASTKGIQPTYEQY
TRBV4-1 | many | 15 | ASSQDPPETGGYGYT
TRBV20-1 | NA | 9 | SAEGLGGYT
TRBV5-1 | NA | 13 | ASSTLRESTDTQY
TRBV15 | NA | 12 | ATSRRQGPYEQY
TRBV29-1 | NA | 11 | SVLLAGEYEQY
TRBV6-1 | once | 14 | ASNLKPGTGAEKLF
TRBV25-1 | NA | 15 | ASSPTPRTVSNQPQH